One and the same sample provided the 27 T cell receptor beta chains below, sequenced in a study of blood T cell repertoires in COVID-19. The protocol was immunoSEQ multiplex PCR, while the TCRdb copy is restricted to in-frame clones and leaves out a portion. The profile covers some 290,000 clones, with roughly 80% appearing a single time and over 4.5% taken by the ten largest. The sequencing sample was made of peripheral blood. The receptors derive from a man aged 55 to 70 who had recovered from COVID-19.

The V call is TRBV6-1, the J call TRBJ2-5; 8 nucleotides agree with TRBD2. This CDR3 comprises 18 residues. The V and J ends lost 3 bases and 3 bases, in that order; junction bases with no gene match: 15. Germline V lookup: CDR1 MNHNS, CDR2 SASEGT. Written as DNA, the CDR3 is TGTGCCAGCAGTGATCGGGGGGGGGTGTCCTTATTTGAAGAGACCCAGTACTTC. Amino acid sequence: CASSDRGGVSLFEETQYF.

The V and J genes are TRBV19 and TRBJ2-3; TRBD1 aligns across 7 bases. The germline V gene encodes CDR1 LNHDA and CDR2 SQIVND (reference sequence). The CDR3 consists of 16 residues. With V trimmed by 5 bases and J by 2 bases, 10 bases remained unmatched. The CDR3 loop reads CASSPRARGLTDTQYF. In nucleotides, the CDR3 is TGTGCCAGTAGTCCCCGGGCGAGGGGGCTCACAGATACGCAGTATTTT.

CDR3 sequence reads: CASSPLSGRVDEQFF. CDR3 in DNA: TGTGCCAGCTCACCACTAAGCGGGAGGGTAGATGAGCAGTTCTTC. This chain joins TRBV18 and TRBJ2-1; 10 positions agree with TRBD2. The germline gives CDR1 KGHSH, CDR2 LQKENI. Unmatched junction bases numbered 5, after V lost 1 base and J lost 8 bases. The CDR3 is made up of 15 amino acids.

V gene TRBV11-1 combines with J gene TRBJ2-7; the match to TRBD2 covers 7 bases. The germline gives CDR1 SGHAT, CDR2 FQDESV (reference sequence). The CDR3 consists of 14 residues. Losses at the gene ends were 4 bases for V and 6 bases for J; bases not matched to a gene: 9. CDR3: CASSSTTSGGEQYF. The CDR3 region has the DNA TGTGCCAGCAGCTCAACGACATCGGGAGGCGAGCAGTACTTC.

This chain uses TRBV2 with TRBJ2-7, with a tentative D call TRBD2 (7 bases). V lost 4 bases and J lost 6, with 13 bases in between. CDR3 length equals 13 residues. The germline V gene has CDR1 SNHLY and CDR2 FYNNEI. CDR3 DNA sequence: TGTGCCAGCAGTGTGGAGGGGGGGACCGAGCAGTACTTC. Protein product: CASSVEGGTEQYF.

The chain recombines TRBV2 with TRBJ1-6; unclear D gene. The CDR3 length is 13 residues. The germline CDR1 and CDR2 sequences are SNHLY and FYNNEI. V lost 4 bases and J lost 6, with 7 bases in between. Here the CDR3 DNA reads TGTGCCAGCAGTGTCAGGATTAATTCACCCCTCCACTTT. Translation: CASSVRINSPLHF.

The chain combines TRBV11-2 with TRBJ2-1; no clear D gene. V was shortened by 2 bases and J by 4 bases, with 12 bases between the two germline ends. The CDR3 length is 15 residues. The V gene's germline CDR1 is SGHAT and CDR2 FQNNGV. CDR3 protein: CASSLIVGGYNEQFF. CDR3 in DNA: TGTGCCAGCAGCTTAATTGTTGGCGGTTACAATGAGCAGTTCTTC.

The chain couples TRBV3-1 (or the pseudogene TRBV3-2) to TRBJ2-4, with a possible D match to TRBD2 (5 bases). The germline V gene encodes CDR1 LGHDT and CDR2 YNNKEL (reference sequence). V gave up 4 bases and J gave up 0 bases, with 19 bases separating them. The CDR3 covers 18 residues. The CDR3 DNA reads TGTGCCAGCAGCCTTAACCCCGCGGGTGCTTTAGCCAAAAACATTCAGTACTTC. Amino acid sequence: CASSLNPAGALAKNIQYF.

The V call is TRBV19, the J call TRBJ2-1; tentatively, D is TRBD2 (5 bases). This CDR3 has 13 amino acids. Per germline, CDR1 LNHDA and CDR2 SQIVND (reference sequence). With 3 bases removed from V and 10 bases from J, the gap between germline ends came to 13 bases. CDR3 in amino acids: CASSMARLSEQFF. The CDR3 nucleotides are TGTGCCAGTAGTATGGCGCGACTATCGGAGCAGTTCTTC.

The chain recombines TRBV6-2 or TRBV6-3 with TRBJ2-3, with TRBD2 matching 8 bases. V was clipped by 5 bases and J by 8 bases; unmatched bases: 12. The CDR3 totals 15 residues. The V gene's germline CDR1 is MNHEY and CDR2 SVGEGT. The CDR3 DNA is TGTGCCAGCAGTGCCGTAAAAGCGGGGGTGGGTACGCAGTATTTT. Translated: CASSAVKAGVGTQYF.

The V call is TRBV18, the J call TRBJ1-2, with D uncertain. The CDR3 length is 11 residues. Trimming cost V 3 bases and J 8 bases, with 7 bases left between them. Germline CDR1 KGHSH, CDR2 LQKENI. CDR3 bases: TGTGCCAGCTCACCCAGTGAAGGCTACACCTTC. It yields the protein CASSPSEGYTF.

This rearrangement joins TRBV5-4 to TRBJ2-5; 11 bases align to TRBD2. Germline loops: CDR1 SGHNT, CDR2 YYREEE (reference sequence). V was pared by 4 bases and J by 2 bases, with 7 bases of the junction left unmatched. This CDR3 has 16 residues. CDR3 in DNA: TGTGCCAGCAGCGGTTGGGGACTAGCGGAGCAAGAGACCCAGTACTTC. As protein: CASSGWGLAEQETQYF.

The chain has TRBV11-2 and TRBJ1-3; D unclear. The germline gives CDR1 SGHAT, CDR2 FQNNGV. Trimming pared 5 bases from V and 2 bases from J, leaving 10 bases between. CDR3 length equals 14 residues. CDR3 nucleotides: TGTGCCAGCAGCCAAACAGCTCCTGGAAACACCATATATTTT. As protein: CASSQTAPGNTIYF.

This chain links TRBV13 with TRBJ2-3; the D gene is possibly TRBD2 (7 bases). Trimming stripped 6 bases from V and 5 bases from J, with 15 bases between. There are 14 residues in the CDR3. The germline CDR1 and CDR2 sequences are PRHDT and FYEKMQ (reference sequence). This chain's CDR3 is CASRRGGAVDTQYF. CDR3 sequence (DNA): TGTGCCAGCAGGCGTGGGGGGGCCGTAGATACGCAGTATTTT.

The rearrangement uses TRBV7-9 and TRBJ2-6, with TRBD1 as a possible D gene (6 bases). The V end lost 5 bases, the J end lost 0 bases, and 11 bases lay between the germline ends. This CDR3 region has 16 residues. Per germline, CDR1 SEHNR and CDR2 FQNEAQ (reference sequence). DNA of the CDR3: TGTGCCAGCAGCCCAGGGGACCCCTCTGGGGCCAACGTCCTGACTTTC. It is translated as CASSPGDPSGANVLTF. Supplemented by reference TRBV7-9 and TRBJ2-6, the full variable domain reads DTGVSQNPRHKITKRGQNVTFRCDPISEHNRLYWYRQTLGQGPEFLTYFQNEAQLEKSRLLSDRFSAERPKGSFSTLEIQRTEQGDSAMYLCASSPGDPSGANVLTFGAGSRLTVL.

V and J are TRBV14 and TRBJ1-2; tentative D call: TRBD1 (5 bases). Germline V CDR1 and CDR2: SGHDN, FVKESK. V was trimmed by 4 bases and J by 5 bases, leaving 17 bases between them. The CDR3 sequence is 15 residues long. The CDR3 DNA reads TGTGCCAGCAGCCCACTCGGGGGGGATGGATATGGCTACACCTTC. Residues: CASSPLGGDGYGYTF.

The chain combines TRBV5-1 with TRBJ2-2; TRBD1 might be the D (6 bases). Trimming pared 2 bases from V and 0 bases from J, leaving 11 bases between. Germline values: CDR1 SGHRS, CDR2 YFSETQ. There are 16 residues in the CDR3. The chain's CDR3 is CASSLEQGANTGELFF. The CDR3 DNA reads TGCGCCAGCAGCTTAGAACAGGGAGCGAACACCGGGGAGCTGTTTTTT.

This clone appeared once. This chain links TRBV7-8 with TRBJ2-1; TRBD2 matches at 10 bases. The germline gives CDR1 SGHVS, CDR2 FQNEAQ. V lost 6 bases and J lost 1; bases outside the gene matches: 6. This CDR3 spans 16 amino acids. The CDR3 DNA reads TGTGCCAGCAGACTGAGCGGGGGGGCTTCCTACAATGAGCAGTTCTTC. This gives the protein CASRLSGGASYNEQFF.

The table lists this clone with a count of one. The genes are TRBV10-3 and TRBJ2-7, with D maybe TRBD2 (7 bases). The CDR3 totals 14 residues. Germline CDR1 ENHRY, CDR2 SYGVKD. Deletions cut 6 bases from V and 7 bases from J, with 19 bases between. CDR3 amino acids: CAIRGGRDEEEQYF. The CDR3 coding sequence is TGTGCCATCAGGGGGGGGCGGGACGAAGAGGAGCAGTACTTC.

The chain has TRBV19 and TRBJ2-3; 10 bases align to TRBD1. J was trimmed by 0 bases and V by 4 bases; bases with no gene match: 4. The CDR3 is made up of 16 amino acids. From germline, CDR1 is LNHDA and CDR2 SQIVND (reference sequence). CDR3 nucleotides: TGTGCCAGTAGTACGGGACAGGGGATTAGCACAGATACGCAGTATTTT. Translation: CASSTGQGISTDTQYF.

The rearrangement uses TRBV29-1 and TRBJ2-5, with unresolved D. V dropped 7 bases and J dropped 1 base, with 13 bases sitting between them. The germline gives CDR1 SQVTM, CDR2 ANQGSEA. The CDR3 is 13 amino acids. The CDR3 nucleotides read TGCAGCGCAAGCCGACTGAGCCAAGAGACCCAGTACTTC. The encoded protein is CSASRLSQETQYF.

CDR3 protein: CASSPGNRVSGNTIYF. The CDR3 DNA reads TGTGCCAGCTCACCCGGGAACAGGGTTTCTGGAAACACCATATATTTT. This sequence joins TRBV18 and TRBJ1-3, with TRBD1 as a possible D gene (6 bases). CDR1 is KGHSH and CDR2 is LQKENI in the germline V gene. The V end lost 3 bases, the J end lost 1 base, and 13 bases lay between the germline ends. The CDR3 contains 16 residues.

The chain is built from TRBV18 and TRBJ1-2, with D unresolved. Between the trimmed V and J ends, which lost 3 bases and 4 bases, there was a span of 18 bases. There are 16 residues in the CDR3. Germline V CDR1 and CDR2: KGHSH, LQKENI. The CDR3 spells CASSPGRDWPFYGYTF. The CDR3 DNA reads as TGTGCCAGCTCACCTGGGAGGGATTGGCCATTCTATGGCTACACCTTC.

This chain links TRBV2 with TRBJ1-6, with TRBD1 matching 7 bases. The CDR3 extends over 14 amino acids. From germline, CDR1 is SNHLY and CDR2 FYNNEI. V shed 6 bases and J 13 bases; nucleotides not matched to a gene: 12. CDR3 DNA sequence: TGTGCCAGCAGGGGGGGACAGTTAATTCGGCCCCTCCACTTT. Encoded protein: CASRGGQLIRPLHF.

The chain uses TRBV19 and TRBJ1-2; weak D call: TRBD1 (5 bases). CDR3 length equals 17 residues. CDR1 is LNHDA and CDR2 is SQIVND in the germline V gene (reference sequence). Trimming pared 3 bases from V and 1 base from J, leaving 18 bases between. The CDR3 here is CASSMARAHDINYGYTF. The CDR3 DNA is TGTGCCAGTAGTATGGCCAGGGCCCACGACATTAACTATGGCTACACCTTC.

The rearrangement joins TRBV28 to TRBJ1-4; no clear D. The CDR3 length is 13 residues. Germline CDR1 reads MDHEN; CDR2 reads SYDVKM. The V end lost 7 bases, the J end lost 3 bases, and 9 bases lay between the germline ends. CDR3 sequence (DNA): TGTGCCAGCATTGGGCGATCTAATGAAAAACTGTTTTTT. Encoded protein: CASIGRSNEKLFF.

J is TRBJ2-1 and V is TRBV16, with D possibly matching TRBD2 (6 bases). The length of the CDR3 is 12 residues. The V and J ends lost 0 bases and 9 bases respectively, with 6 bases between them. From germline, CDR1 is KGHSY and CDR2 FQNENV. CDR3 nucleotide sequence: TGTGCCAGCAGCCAATCGCGGGGTGAGCAGTTCTTC. Translation: CASSQSRGEQFF.